One sample yielded the 16 T cell receptor beta chains listed below, sequenced in a study of blood T cells in healthy people across ages. The second PCR ran about 6 to 11 cycles with a sample-barcoded 5' primer and J-beta primers. TCRdb reanalysed the 5' RACE reads using MiXCR and keeps one entry per CDR3 protein. The data hold approximately 1.5 million distinct CDR3 sequences, with roughly 30% observed a single time. The sequenced sample was blood. These receptors all stem from a young woman in good health.

The sample holds many counts of this clonotype. The rearrangement joins TRBV29-1 to TRBJ2-7; 12 nucleotides align to TRBD2. This CDR3 comprises 19 residues. Trimming removed 1 base from V and 2 bases from J; junction bases left unmatched: 15. Germline CDR1 SQVTM, CDR2 ANQGSEA. This chain's CDR3 is CSVEGNGQFGLAGTYEQYF. The CDR3 DNA is TGCAGCGTTGAAGGGAATGGACAGTTTGGACTAGCGGGAACCTACGAGCAGTACTTC.

The V call is TRBV25-1, the J call TRBJ1-6; D remains unclear. There are 13 residues in the CDR3. V shed 3 bases and J shed 10 bases, with 10 bases lying between them. The germline gives CDR1 MGHDK, CDR2 SYGVNS. As DNA, the CDR3 is TGTGCCAGCAGTGACGGACGTGCCTCACCCCTCCACTTT. Residues: CASSDGRASPLHF.

Only a few counts were recorded for this clonotype. The chain recombines TRBV20-1 with TRBJ2-5; TRBD2 matches 12 bases. V was pared by 1 base and J by 3 bases, with 9 bases of the junction left unmatched. The CDR3 spans 17 residues. The germline gives CDR1 DFQATT, CDR2 SNEGSKA (reference sequence). The CDR3 nucleotides are TGCAGTGCTAGAGGCCACCGACGGACTAGCGGGAAAGAGACCCAGTACTTC. The encoded protein is CSARGHRRTSGKETQYF.

This clonotype occurred a few times. This sequence joins TRBV10-1 and TRBJ2-7; 7 positions match TRBD2. V lost 3 bases, J lost 2 bases, and 4 bases stayed unmatched. This CDR3 has 14 residues. CDR1 is WNHNN, CDR2 SYGVQD, per germline (reference sequence). CDR3 coding DNA: TGCGCCAGCAGTGACCCGGGAGGTACCTACGAGCAGTACTTC. It translates to CASSDPGGTYEQYF.

This clonotype was detected many times. This rearrangement joins TRBV29-1 to TRBJ2-7; 7 bases line up with TRBD1. The V gene's germline CDR1 is SQVTM and CDR2 ANQGSEA. The CDR3 extends over 13 amino acids. J gave up 6 bases and V 6 bases, and 11 bases lay outside the gene matches. The CDR3: CSVETGARGEQYF. The CDR3 DNA is TGCAGCGTCGAAACAGGGGCGCGAGGCGAGCAGTACTTC.

V usage is TRBV28 and J usage is TRBJ2-7, with TRBD1 as a possible D gene (6 bases). The CDR3 contains 16 residues. The germline gives CDR1 MDHEN, CDR2 SYDVKM. V lost 1 base and J 5 bases, leaving 18 bases between the germline ends. CDR3 amino acids: CASSLYMDRRDNEQYF. The CDR3 nucleotides read TGTGCCAGCAGTTTATACATGGACAGAAGGGATAACGAGCAGTACTTC.

This clonotype was seen ten or more times. This rearrangement joins TRBV7-2 to TRBJ2-1; possible D gene TRBD1, 6 bases. CDR3 length: 15 amino acids. Trimming left V 1 base short and J 3 bases short, with 10 bases between. Looked up from germline, CDR1 is SGHTA and CDR2 is FQGNSA. This CDR3 reads CASSLVPGDYNEQFF. In DNA form, the CDR3 reads TGTGCCAGCAGCTTAGTCCCAGGGGACTACAATGAGCAGTTCTTC.

This clonotype was counted only a few times. This sequence joins TRBV29-1 and TRBJ1-2; D remains ambiguous. This CDR3 has 13 amino acids. Trimming took 6 bases from V and 4 from J, leaving 15 bases between them. CDR1 and CDR2 (germline): SQVTM, ANQGSEA. The CDR3 nucleotides are TGCAGCGTACTGACCGGGGTAGGCTATGGCTACACCTTC. It specifies CSVLTGVGYGYTF.

Ten or more counts support this clonotype. The chain combines TRBV7-2 with TRBJ2-7; D remains unclear. The V gene lost 2 bases and the J gene lost 0 bases, with 8 bases spanning the gap. CDR3 length: 14 amino acids. Germline loops: CDR1 SGHTA, CDR2 FQGNSA. For the CDR3, the DNA is TGTGCCAGCAGCTTATCAAGGAGCTCCTACGAGCAGTACTTC. Protein sequence: CASSLSRSSYEQYF. The full variable domain, in which reference TRBV7-2 and TRBJ2-7 provide the parts outside the CDR3, is GAGVSQSPSNKVTEKGKDVELRCDPISGHTALYWYRQSLGQGLEFLIYFQGNSAPDKSGLPSDRFSAERTGGSVSTLTIQRTQQEDSAVYLCASSLSRSSYEQYFGPGTRLTVT.

The chain carries TRBV10-3 and TRBJ2-1; D is undetermined. The CDR3 spans 15 residues. Trimming cost V 6 bases and J 2 bases, with 14 bases left between them. The germline CDR1 and CDR2 sequences are ENHRY and SYGVKD. The CDR3, as DNA: TGTGCCATCAGGAGTCAGGATAGCACCTACAATGAGCAGTTCTTC. Translated, it gives CAIRSQDSTYNEQFF.

This rearrangement joins TRBV2 to TRBJ1-2; D perhaps matches TRBD1 (6 bases). There are 13 residues in the CDR3. V shed 8 bases and J shed 5 bases, with 15 bases lying between them. Germline V lookup: CDR1 SNHLY, CDR2 FYNNEI. In DNA, the CDR3 is TGTGCCAGCTCAGCAGGGAGGGGGTATGGCTACACCTTC. Translating it yields CASSAGRGYGYTF.

V gene TRBV10-3 combines with J gene TRBJ1-2, with 10 positions matching TRBD1. CDR1 and CDR2 (germline): ENHRY, SYGVKD. This CDR3 is 15 amino acids long. Trimming cost V 3 bases and J 7 bases; bases outside gene matches: 8. The CDR3 loop reads CAISEARQGAVGYTF. CDR3 sequence (DNA): TGTGCCATCAGTGAAGCTAGACAGGGGGCAGTTGGCTACACCTTC.

In its sample, this clonotype was seen once. Compared with germline, one end of the junction differs, possibly owing to a read error. This chain uses TRBV24-1 with TRBJ2-7; D not certain. The CDR3 runs to 11 residues. Per the germline V gene, CDR1 is KGHDR and CDR2 is SFDVKD. The CDR3 bases are TGTGCCGCCAGCTTCGGATACGAGCAGTACTTC. Protein sequence: CAASFGYEQYF.

This clonotype appeared many times. This chain links TRBV10-2 with TRBJ2-3; 9 nucleotides align to TRBD2. The CDR3 runs to 18 residues. Losses at the gene ends were 3 bases for V and 4 bases for J; bases not matched to a gene: 14. Germline loops: CDR1 WSHSY, CDR2 SAAADI. Here the CDR3 reads CASSDSGGVAGAADTQYF. The CDR3 region has the DNA TGCGCCAGCAGTGATTCGGGAGGGGTAGCGGGAGCGGCAGATACGCAGTATTTT.

V usage is TRBV9 and J usage is TRBJ2-5, with no clear D. CDR3 length equals 14 residues. V was clipped by 4 bases and J by 4 bases, with 14 bases between them. The V gene's germline CDR1 is SGDLS and CDR2 YYNGEE. The CDR3: CASSLGMAGETQYF. CDR3 DNA: TGTGCCAGCAGCCTGGGGATGGCAGGAGAGACCCAGTACTTC.

The chain combines TRBV5-1 with TRBJ1-2; no reliable D call. Germline CDR1 is SGHRS and CDR2 is YFSETQ. The CDR3 consists of 13 residues. Trimming stripped 0 bases from V and 6 bases from J, with 9 bases between. The CDR3 sequence is CASSLALGNGYTF. The CDR3 DNA sequence: TGCGCCAGCAGCTTGGCTCTGGGTAATGGCTACACCTTC. Full variable domain (rest looked up from reference TRBV5-1 and TRBJ1-2): KAGVTQTPRYLIKTRGQQVTLSCSPISGHRSVSWYQQTPGQGLQFLFEYFSETQRNKGNFPGRFSGRQFSNSRSEMNVSTLELGDSALYLCASSLALGNGYTFGSGTRLTVV.